This T cell receptor (beta chain) was profiled in a study of OX40 agonist ivuxolimab in advanced cancers. With regard to the full study: The costimulatory receptor OX40 (CD134) was targeted by ivuxolimab, a fully human IgG2 agonistic monoclonal antibody. Intravenous ivuxolimab was administered to patients every 2 weeks at six dose levels: 0.01, 0.1, 0.3, 1.5, 3 and 10 mg/kg. Among the roughly 50 dose-escalation patients, about 20 had hepatocellular carcinoma, 15 or so melanoma, 9 renal cell carcinoma and 9 head and neck cancer. The dose-escalation cohort was about 83% male with a mean age of about 60 years, ranging from about 20 to 85. Prior anti-PD-1, anti-PD-L1 or anti-CTLA-4 therapy was permitted, and checkpoint inhibitors had been received by around 39% of dose-escalation patients. Three dose-escalation patients achieved partial responses, one with hepatocellular carcinoma and two with cutaneous melanoma. The point of sequencing TCRbeta in the periphery was to test whether ivuxolimab changed TCR sequence diversity and drove clonal T-cell expansion. The monotherapy dose-escalation portion (N ≈ 57 patients) of the phase I ivuxolimab trial is reported in the paper. Paper-wide results and their limitations: Low levels of normalized T-cell clonal expansion were also seen in some patients who did not respond. Which antigens the clonally expanded peripheral T cells were specific for was not determined. Clonal expansion of both CD4+ and CD8+ blood T cells was observed from baseline to week 6 at doses 0.1 to 3.0 mg/kg. After ivuxolimab, expanded clones were on average more numerous among CD8+ T cells than among CD4+ T cells. Partial responders in the 0.1-3.0 mg/kg groups had among the lowest normalized peripheral clonal expansion, especially among CD8+ T cells.

Reading the germline V gene (reference sequence) gives CDR1 SEHNR and CDR2 FQNEAQ. Relative to germline, V is missing 1 base and J is missing 2 bases, with 8 bases of the junction outside any gene match. The cysteine opens and the phenylalanine closes a CDR3 of 17 amino acids. The sequence is cut down to CDR3 DNA, 51 bases in frame from base 1. Patients with a history of autoimmune disease or receiving systemic immunosuppression were excluded from the trial. Peripheral blood for TCR sequencing was drawn from every dose cohort at baseline, at cycle 4 day 1 and at cycle 7 day 1. Samples were obtained from an open-label, multicenter, first-in-human phase I dose-escalation trial of ivuxolimab. Adults with locally advanced or metastatic melanoma, renal cell carcinoma, hepatocellular carcinoma or head and neck squamous cell carcinoma were enrolled in the trial. Before TCR sequencing, CD4+ and CD8+ T cells were separately sorted from peripheral blood.

Genomic DNA was isolated from the sorted cells so that the TCRbeta CDR3 region could be sequenced. The immunoSEQ Assay was used to sequence the TCRbeta CDR3 regions. TCRdb re-hosts the immuneACCESS table, in-frame sequences only. Its copies lack some clones; in the studies checked, an unresolved V gene accounts for under half of them, and the cause for the rest is not known. Recorded for this sample are about 94,000 clones; more than 75% of them occurred a single time. Over 0.3% of the sample comes from the top ten. As to this clone: This receptor's antigen is unknown. No qualities accompany the bases; no much larger clone lies one base away.

This TCR came from an adult with an advanced solid tumor such as melanoma, head and neck, liver or kidney cancer. The input for sequencing was CD4+ or CD8+ T cells sorted from blood, taken in a trial of the OX40 agonist ivuxolimab. The receptor chain draws on TRBV7-9 and TRBJ2-7, and 10 bases in between align with TRBD2. In nucleotide form, the sequence is TGTGCCAGCAGCTTAGTGCCTAGCGGGGGCCCACCCTACGAGCAGTACTTC. This translates into CASSLVPSGGPPYEQYF.